The clone carrying this TCR beta chain was picked up one time. This entry comes from a study of blood T cell repertoires in COVID-19. At the level of the study: The United States, Italy and Spain provided the acute and convalescent COVID-19 samples.

The CDR3 is 13 amino acids. The germline V and J ends were trimmed by 4 bases and 9 bases, with 16 bases remaining between them. Germline V CDR1 and CDR2: SGHRS, YFSETQ. Authors' methods: Counts of nucleated cells, estimated from reference gene primer amplification, were obtained. TCRdb's copy holds only in-frame clones and misses some; the assay was immunoSEQ multiplex PCR. V and J calls and clone size are given by that table; D and trimming were obtained from the DNA. This table holds under 250,000 clones, around 81% found once. This TCR came from a woman aged 55-75 years with active or convalescent COVID-19. Source material: peripheral blood. The chain uses TRBV5-1 and TRBJ1-1; no reliable D call. Here the CDR3 reads CASSPLGDAQAFF. In nucleotides, the CDR3 is TGCGCCAGCAGCCCGCTCGGAGATGCTCAAGCTTTCTTT.